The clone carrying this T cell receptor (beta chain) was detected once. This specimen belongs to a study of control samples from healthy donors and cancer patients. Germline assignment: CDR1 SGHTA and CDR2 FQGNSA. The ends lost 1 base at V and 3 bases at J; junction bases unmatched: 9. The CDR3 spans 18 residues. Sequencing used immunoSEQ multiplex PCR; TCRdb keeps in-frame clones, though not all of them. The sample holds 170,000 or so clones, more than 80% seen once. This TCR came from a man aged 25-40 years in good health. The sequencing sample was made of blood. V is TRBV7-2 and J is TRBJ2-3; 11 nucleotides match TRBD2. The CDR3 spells CASSLDVSGRARTDTQYF. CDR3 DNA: TGTGCCAGCAGCTTAGATGTTAGCGGGAGGGCTAGGACAGATACGCAGTATTTT. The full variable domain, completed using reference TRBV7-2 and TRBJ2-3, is GAGVSQSPSNKVTEKGKDVELRCDPISGHTALYWYRQSLGQGLEFLIYFQGNSAPDKSGLPSDRFSAERTGGSVSTLTIQRTQQEDSAVYLCASSLDVSGRARTDTQYFGPGTRLTVL.